These T cell receptor beta chains were read from a single sample in a study of early T cells in non-severe SARS-CoV-2 infection. TCRdb passed the 5' RACE reads through MiXCR, listing each CDR3 protein once. This sample has roughly 63,000 distinct CDR3 sequences, with 10% to 15% found just once. Sequencing was performed on whole blood. These receptors were taken from an adult who was a healthcare worker with PCR-confirmed SARS-CoV-2 infection or an uninfected control (not recorded which). Each CDR3 is given with its conserved first and last residue. Fields, in order: J gene, clone size, V gene, CDR3 length, D gene, CDR3 protein, CDR3 DNA. A D gene is named only where the DNA matches it firmly. For some rows the clone size is stated as once, few or many, or as a class when expanded; others skip it.

J gene: TRBJ1-2
clone size: many
V gene: TRBV7-2
CDR3 length: 14
D gene: TRBD1
CDR3 protein: CASSPRTGAYGYTF
CDR3 DNA: TGTGCCAGCAGCCCGCGGACAGGGGCCTATGGCTACACCTTC

J gene: TRBJ2-1
clone size: many
V gene: TRBV7-9
CDR3 length: 11
D gene: NA
CDR3 protein: CAAYRFGEQFF
CDR3 DNA: TGTGCCGCTTACAGGTTCGGGGAGCAGTTCTTC

J gene: TRBJ1-6
clone size: few
V gene: TRBV4-2
CDR3 length: 13
D gene: NA
CDR3 protein: CASSQDRDSPLHF
CDR3 DNA: TGTGCCAGCAGCCAAGACAGGGACTCACCCCTCCACTTT

J gene: TRBJ2-3
clone size: few
V gene: TRBV30
CDR3 length: 16
D gene: NA
CDR3 protein: CAWSVHLGGGTDTQYF
CDR3 DNA: TGTGCCTGGAGTGTACATTTGGGCGGAGGAACAGATACGCAGTATTTT

J gene: TRBJ1-5
clone size: many
V gene: TRBV19
CDR3 length: 13
D gene: NA
CDR3 protein: CASSIGRNQPQHF
CDR3 DNA: TGTGCCAGTAGTATTGGCCGCAATCAGCCCCAGCATTTT

J gene: TRBJ1-2
clone size: NA
V gene: TRBV5-1
CDR3 length: 17
D gene: TRBD1
CDR3 protein: CASSPGTGDLKGYGYTF
CDR3 DNA: TGCGCCAGCAGTCCCGGCACAGGGGACCTAAAAGGGTATGGCTACACCTTC

J gene: TRBJ2-3
clone size: NA
V gene: TRBV4-1
CDR3 length: 12
D gene: NA
CDR3 protein: CASSQVLDTQYF
CDR3 DNA: TGCGCCAGCAGCCAAGTTCTAGATACGCAGTATTTT

J gene: TRBJ2-1
clone size: many
V gene: TRBV20-1
CDR3 length: 16
D gene: NA
CDR3 protein: CSADTGIGDSYNEQFF
CDR3 DNA: TGCAGTGCGGATACAGGGATCGGGGACTCCTACAATGAGCAGTTCTTC

J gene: TRBJ2-2
clone size: many
V gene: TRBV12-3/TRBV12-4
CDR3 length: 15
D gene: NA
CDR3 protein: CASRTSDVEFGELFF
CDR3 DNA: TGTGCCAGCAGAACCTCGGACGTAGAGTTCGGGGAGCTGTTTTTT

J gene: TRBJ1-1
clone size: few
V gene: TRBV30
CDR3 length: 15
D gene: TRBD1
CDR3 protein: CAWSSGTGLNTEAFF
CDR3 DNA: TGTGCCTGGAGTTCTGGGACAGGCCTGAACACTGAAGCTTTCTTT

J gene: TRBJ1-5
clone size: medium-sized
V gene: TRBV12-3/TRBV12-4
CDR3 length: 17
D gene: NA
CDR3 protein: CASSLSPEFYSNQPQHF
CDR3 DNA: TGTGCCAGCAGTTTAAGTCCAGAGTTTTATAGCAATCAGCCCCAGCATTTT

J gene: TRBJ2-5
clone size: many
V gene: TRBV11-3
CDR3 length: 15
D gene: TRBD1
CDR3 protein: CASSYGQGSLETQYF
CDR3 DNA: TGTGCCAGCAGCTACGGACAGGGGAGCTTGGAGACCCAGTACTTC

J gene: TRBJ2-1
clone size: many
V gene: TRBV7-6
CDR3 length: 15
D gene: NA
CDR3 protein: CASGKTASSYNEQFF
CDR3 DNA: TGTGCCAGCGGGAAGACAGCTAGCTCCTACAATGAGCAGTTCTTC

J gene: TRBJ2-3
clone size: NA
V gene: TRBV7-2
CDR3 length: 15
D gene: NA
CDR3 protein: CASSYRRDNTDTQYF
CDR3 DNA: TGTGCCAGCAGCTATAGGAGGGACAACACAGATACGCAGTATTTT

J gene: TRBJ1-1
clone size: NA
V gene: TRBV5-6
CDR3 length: 12
D gene: NA
CDR3 protein: CASSSGSSEAFF
CDR3 DNA: TGTGCCAGCAGCTCCGGCTCTTCTGAAGCTTTCTTT

J gene: TRBJ1-1
clone size: NA
V gene: TRBV27
CDR3 length: 11
D gene: NA
CDR3 protein: CASRLGTEAFF
CDR3 DNA: TGTGCCAGCAGGCTGGGCACTGAAGCTTTCTTT

J gene: TRBJ2-5
clone size: many
V gene: TRBV4-1
CDR3 length: 17
D gene: TRBD2
CDR3 protein: CASSQAPEAGAQETQYF
CDR3 DNA: TGCGCCAGCAGCCAAGCGCCGGAAGCGGGGGCTCAAGAGACCCAGTACTTC

J gene: TRBJ1-1
clone size: many
V gene: TRBV5-4
CDR3 length: 14
D gene: NA
CDR3 protein: CASSFGTYHTEAFF
CDR3 DNA: TGTGCCAGCAGCTTCGGGACATACCACACTGAAGCTTTCTTT

J gene: TRBJ2-4
clone size: many
V gene: TRBV4-1
CDR3 length: 15
D gene: TRBD2
CDR3 protein: CASSQGGLTKNIQYF
CDR3 DNA: TGCGCCAGCAGCCAAGGGGGACTAACCAAAAACATTCAGTACTTC

J gene: TRBJ1-1
clone size: NA
V gene: TRBV3-1
CDR3 length: 14
D gene: TRBD1
CDR3 protein: CASSQEAARTGSFF
CDR3 DNA: TGTGCCAGCAGCCAAGAAGCGGCCCGGACAGGGTCCTTCTTT

J gene: TRBJ1-1
clone size: once
V gene: TRBV29-1
CDR3 length: 13
D gene: NA
CDR3 protein: CSVEEGGYTEAFF
CDR3 DNA: TGCAGCGTTGAAGAGGGTGGATACACTGAAGCTTTCTTT

J gene: TRBJ1-5
clone size: NA
V gene: TRBV6-5
CDR3 length: 13
D gene: NA
CDR3 protein: CASRRDGYQPQHF
CDR3 DNA: TGTGCCAGCAGACGGGACGGATATCAGCCCCAGCATTTT

J gene: TRBJ2-7
clone size: NA
V gene: TRBV27
CDR3 length: 15
D gene: TRBD1
CDR3 protein: CASSPSGQATYEQYF
CDR3 DNA: TGTGCCAGCAGTCCCTCGGGACAGGCGACCTACGAGCAGTACTTC

J gene: TRBJ1-4
clone size: many
V gene: TRBV6-6
CDR3 length: 12
D gene: NA
CDR3 protein: CASSFGDEKLFF
CDR3 DNA: TGTGCCAGCAGTTTTGGGGACGAAAAACTGTTTTTT

J gene: TRBJ1-1
clone size: NA
V gene: TRBV7-3
CDR3 length: 14
D gene: NA
CDR3 protein: CASSLTGQNTEAFF
CDR3 DNA: TGTGCCAGCAGCTTAACGGGCCAGAACACTGAAGCTTTCTTT

J gene: TRBJ2-1
clone size: many
V gene: TRBV5-4
CDR3 length: 13
D gene: TRBD1
CDR3 protein: CASRGQGYNEQFF
CDR3 DNA: TGTGCCAGCAGAGGACAGGGTTACAATGAGCAGTTCTTC

J gene: TRBJ2-1
clone size: many
V gene: TRBV6-2/TRBV6-3
CDR3 length: 11
D gene: NA
CDR3 protein: CASSQDNEQFF
CDR3 DNA: TGTGCCAGCAGCCAGGACAATGAGCAGTTCTTC

J gene: TRBJ2-2
clone size: few
V gene: TRBV29-1
CDR3 length: 12
D gene: TRBD1
CDR3 protein: CSGTGNTGELFF
CDR3 DNA: TGCAGCGGGACAGGGAACACCGGGGAGCTGTTTTTT

J gene: TRBJ1-1
clone size: many
V gene: TRBV11-2
CDR3 length: 14
D gene: NA
CDR3 protein: CASSSIRGGTEAFF
CDR3 DNA: TGTGCCAGCAGCTCGATCAGGGGTGGGACTGAAGCTTTCTTT

J gene: TRBJ2-3
clone size: NA
V gene: TRBV7-2
CDR3 length: 15
D gene: TRBD1
CDR3 protein: CASSYGQGVTDTQYF
CDR3 DNA: TGTGCCAGCAGCTACGGACAGGGGGTAACAGATACGCAGTATTTT

J gene: TRBJ2-5
clone size: few
V gene: TRBV3-1
CDR3 length: 13
D gene: NA
CDR3 protein: CASSQARRGDQYF
CDR3 DNA: TGTGCCAGCAGCCAAGCGAGGAGGGGGGACCAGTACTTC

J gene: TRBJ2-2
clone size: NA
V gene: TRBV18
CDR3 length: 15
D gene: NA
CDR3 protein: CASSPRPTNTGELFF
CDR3 DNA: TGTGCCAGCTCACCACGGCCGACGAACACCGGGGAGCTGTTTTTT

J gene: TRBJ2-2
clone size: many
V gene: TRBV7-9
CDR3 length: 16
D gene: TRBD1
CDR3 protein: CASSPPGQGDTGELFF
CDR3 DNA: TGTGCCAGCAGCCCGCCGGGACAGGGTGACACCGGGGAGCTGTTTTTT